Following are 25 T cell receptor beta chains from one sample sequenced in a study of shared clonotypes between healthy human individuals. TCRdb keeps only in-frame clones here, not all; method: immunoSEQ multiplex PCR. The sample has 2 million to 2.5 million clones; 90% to 95% are singletons. Sequencing was done on a sample of naive CD4+ T cells sorted from blood. This sample's subset: CD45RA+ positively selected. The receptors shown here come from a man younger than 35 in good health.

The gene calls are TRBV5-1 and TRBJ2-7; D is unresolved. V was pared by 5 bases and J by 0 bases, with 12 bases between. The CDR3 extends over 14 amino acids. In germline, CDR1 is SGHRS, CDR2 YFSETQ. The CDR3 protein is CASRETSSSYEQYF. Written as DNA, the CDR3 is TGCGCCAGCAGGGAGACATCGAGCTCCTACGAGCAGTACTTC.

The CDR3 is CASSAEGTGLVEQYF. CDR3 in DNA: TGTGCCAGCAGCGCAGAAGGGACAGGGTTGGTCGAGCAGTACTTC. The V call is TRBV9, the J call TRBJ2-7; TRBD1 agrees at 9 bases. V was pared by 3 bases and J by 6 bases, with 10 bases of the junction left unmatched. In germline, CDR1 is SGDLS, CDR2 YYNGEE. This CDR3 region has 15 residues.

The chain is built from TRBV6-5 and TRBJ2-1, with 11 nucleotides matching TRBD2. The CDR3 loop spans 15 amino acids. Germline trimming cut 6 bases from V and 8 bases from J; bases unmatched to any gene: 9. Germline CDR1 reads MNHEY; CDR2 reads SVGAGI. The CDR3 protein is CASSLAGGRPDEQFF. In DNA form, the CDR3 reads TGTGCCAGCAGCTTAGCGGGGGGGCGTCCGGATGAGCAGTTCTTC.

The genes are TRBV30 and TRBJ1-2; D unresolved. The CDR3 sequence is 13 residues long. Germline CDR1 GTSNPN, CDR2 SVGIG (reference sequence). The V and J ends lost 0 bases and 4 bases respectively, with 9 bases between them. The CDR3 region is CAWSVREGYGYTF. The CDR3 region has the DNA TGTGCCTGGAGTGTAAGGGAAGGCTATGGCTACACCTTC.

Details on this clone: The same CDR3 can be traced to other DNA sequences in this sample. This sequence joins TRBV9 and TRBJ2-3; 8 nucleotides align to TRBD1. Germline lookup yields CDR1 SGDLS and CDR2 YYNGEE. Unmatched junction bases numbered 4, after V lost 2 bases and J lost 2 bases. The CDR3 spans 15 residues. CDR3 in amino acids: CASSVTGANTDTQYF. The CDR3 region has the DNA TGTGCCAGCAGCGTGACAGGGGCGAACACAGATACGCAGTATTTT.

CDR3 nucleotides: TGTGCCTGGAGTGTAGGGGACTATCTCCGGGAGACCCAGTACTTC. This codes for CAWSVGDYLRETQYF. This sequence joins TRBV30 and TRBJ2-5; 7 positions match TRBD2. CDR3 length: 15 residues. With V trimmed by 0 bases and J by 5 bases, 9 bases remained unmatched. Germline CDR1 reads GTSNPN; CDR2 reads SVGIG (reference sequence). Based on the CDR3 plus reference TRBV30 and TRBJ2-5, the full variable domain is SQTIHQWPATLVQPVGSPLSLECTVEGTSNPNLYWYRQAAGRGLQLLFYSVGIGQISSEVPQNLSASRPQDRQFILSSKKLLLSDSGFYLCAWSVGDYLRETQYFGPGTRLLVL.

Of note for this clone: Other DNA sequences in this specimen translate into the identical CDR3. CDR3: CASSRGRDTDTQYF. The CDR3, as DNA: TGTGCCAGCAGTCGAGGCCGGGACACAGATACGCAGTATTTT. V usage is TRBV6-5 and J usage is TRBJ2-3; a possible D gene is TRBD2 (5 bases). Germline V lookup: CDR1 MNHEY, CDR2 SVGAGI. This CDR3 contains 14 residues. Trimming took 5 bases from V and 2 from J, leaving 11 bases between them.

In the case of this clone: A clone one base away is much larger, so this may be a read error. The CDR3 nucleotides are TGTGCCTGGAGTGTGAGATTGGAGGGAGGGCGAAGCGGGGAGCTGCTTTTT. Translating it yields CAWSVRLEGGRSGELLF. The V and J genes are TRBV30 and TRBJ2-2, with 7 bases identical to TRBD2. This CDR3 contains 17 residues. Germline loops: CDR1 GTSNPN, CDR2 SVGIG (reference sequence).

As for this clone: Other DNA sequences within the sample encode an identical CDR3. This chain joins TRBV2 and TRBJ2-7, with a weak D call TRBD1 (6 bases). The CDR3 has 13 residues. From germline, CDR1 is SNHLY and CDR2 FYNNEI. V shed 6 bases and J shed 1 base, with 10 bases lying between them. For the CDR3, the DNA is TGTGCCAGCAGCTCGGACAGTTCCTACGAGCAGTACTTC. Protein: CASSSDSSYEQYF.

V and J are TRBV30 and TRBJ2-6; 9 nucleotides align to TRBD2. CDR1 and CDR2 (germline): GTSNPN, SVGIG (reference sequence). J gave up 0 bases and V 2 bases, and 5 bases lay outside the gene matches. This CDR3 has 17 residues. The CDR3 loop is CAWSQLAGFSGANVLTF. CDR3 nucleotide sequence: TGTGCCTGGAGTCAGCTAGCGGGATTCTCTGGGGCCAACGTCCTGACTTTC.

This CDR3 reads CASSLSTHTGELFF. The CDR3 nucleotides are TGCGCCAGCAGCTTGAGCACCCACACCGGGGAGCTGTTTTTT. The rearrangement links TRBV5-1 to TRBJ2-2; no reliable D call. V was pared by 1 base and J by 3 bases, with 7 bases between. Germline CDR1 reads SGHRS; CDR2 reads YFSETQ. The CDR3 is 14 amino acids. The full variable domain, its missing parts supplied by reference TRBV5-1 and TRBJ2-2, is KAGVTQTPRYLIKTRGQQVTLSCSPISGHRSVSWYQQTPGQGLQFLFEYFSETQRNKGNFPGRFSGRQFSNSRSEMNVSTLELGDSALYLCASSLSTHTGELFFGEGSRLTVL.

The rearrangement uses TRBV29-1 and TRBJ2-5; maybe TRBD2 (5 bases). CDR1 and CDR2 (germline): SQVTM, ANQGSEA. Trimming pared 6 bases from V and 3 bases from J, leaving 14 bases between. The CDR3 is 13 residues long. The CDR3 coding sequence is TGCAGCGTGACCGGGATCCCCAAAGAGACCCAGTACTTC. Translated, it gives CSVTGIPKETQYF.

The CDR3 protein is CASSRALIQETQYF. The CDR3 nucleotides are TGTGCCAGCAGTCGTGCGTTAATCCAAGAGACCCAGTACTTC. The genes are TRBV7-2 and TRBJ2-5, with no clear D. V was pared by 6 bases and J by 1 base, with 12 bases between. The germline V gene encodes CDR1 SGHTA and CDR2 FQGNSA. CDR3 length equals 14 residues.

The chain employs TRBV6-5 and TRBJ1-2; 8 bases match TRBD1. The CDR3 length is 14 residues. CDR1 and CDR2 from the germline V gene are MNHEY and SVGAGI. The V segment lost 3 bases and the J segment 8 bases; nucleotides outside the gene matches: 8. The CDR3 nucleotides read TGTGCCAGCAGTTATTCCCACAGGGGGGACGGCTACACCTTC. Its translation: CASSYSHRGDGYTF.

The chain combines TRBV6-6 with TRBJ1-6, with 7 bases that match TRBD1. This CDR3 has 14 residues. V lost 6 bases and J lost 10; bases outside the gene matches: 9. The V gene's germline CDR1 is MNHNY and CDR2 SVGAGI (reference sequence). CDR3 sequence (DNA): TGTGCCAGCAGCCCTGCAGAAGGGGGCTCACCCCTCCACTTT. This encodes CASSPAEGGSPLHF.

The CDR3 loop is CAGSGRSNTGELFF. Written as DNA, the CDR3 is TGTGCCGGATCGGGACGCTCGAACACCGGGGAGCTGTTTTTT. The gene calls are TRBV6-6 and TRBJ2-2; D tentatively fits TRBD1 or TRBD2 (5 bases each). CDR1 is MNHNY, CDR2 SVGAGI, per germline (reference sequence). Trimming took 11 bases from V and 0 from J, leaving 13 bases between them. The CDR3 contains 14 residues.

This clone has only one observation. The genes are TRBV25-1 and TRBJ2-2; maybe TRBD1 (6 bases). With 3 bases removed from V and 2 bases from J, the gap between germline ends came to 16 bases. Looked up from germline, CDR1 is MGHDK and CDR2 is SYGVNS. This CDR3 is 17 amino acids long. The CDR3: CASSDPGTRSNTGELFF. The CDR3 nucleotides read TGTGCCAGCAGTGACCCAGGGACAAGGAGCAACACCGGGGAGCTGTTTTTT.

Turning to this clone: This same CDR3 is encoded by further DNA sequences in the sample. J is TRBJ2-3 and V is TRBV7-2; the D is unclear. Trimming took 6 bases from V and 2 from J, leaving 6 bases between them. The CDR3 spans 12 residues. CDR1 SGHTA and CDR2 FQGNSA come from the germline V gene. CDR3 nucleotides: TGTGCCAGCAGGGCTTCCACAGATACGCAGTATTTT. This codes for CASRASTDTQYF.

The rearrangement joins TRBV2 to TRBJ1-5, with unresolved D. Trimming pared 5 bases from V and 0 bases from J, leaving 11 bases between. This CDR3 spans 15 amino acids. Germline V gene lookup returns CDR1 SNHLY and CDR2 FYNNEI. The CDR3 DNA is TGTGCCAGCAGTAAAGATGACATTAGCAATCAGCCCCAGCATTTT. It codes for CASSKDDISNQPQHF. Filled out from reference TRBV2 and TRBJ1-5, the complete variable domain reads EPEVTQTPSHQVTQMGQEVILRCVPISNHLYFYWYRQILGQKVEFLVSFYNNEISEKSEIFDDQFSVERPDGSNFTLKIRSTKLEDSAMYFCASSKDDISNQPQHFGDGTRLSIL.

In this sample, this clone turned up once. V is TRBV6-1 and J is TRBJ2-7; D tentatively fits TRBD1 or TRBD2 (5 bases each). V was pared by 4 bases and J by 2 bases, with 12 bases between. Germline loops: CDR1 MNHNS, CDR2 SASEGT. The CDR3 contains 14 residues. CDR3 sequence: CASSASGRTYEQYF. The CDR3, as DNA: TGTGCCAGCAGTGCATCGGGACGGACCTACGAGCAGTACTTC.

CDR3 in amino acids: CASSVATKETQYF. CDR3 DNA sequence: TGTGCCAGCAGCGTAGCTACGAAGGAGACCCAGTACTTC. The chain couples TRBV9 to TRBJ2-5; D is ambiguous. The CDR3 is 13 residues long. In germline, CDR1 is SGDLS, CDR2 YYNGEE. V gave up 0 bases and J gave up 5 bases, with 8 bases separating them. Drawing the rest from reference TRBV9 and TRBJ2-5, the complete variable domain is DSGVTQTPKHLITATGQRVTLRCSPRSGDLSVYWYQQSLDQGLQFLIQYYNGEERAKGNILERFSAQQFPDLHSELNLSSLELGDSALYFCASSVATKETQYFGPGTRLLVL.

The chain is built from TRBV5-8 and TRBJ2-7; TRBD2 aligns across 9 bases. Unmatched junction bases numbered 7, after V lost 3 bases and J lost 3 bases. Germline V gives CDR1 SGHTS, CDR2 YDEGEE. The CDR3 contains 15 residues. CDR3 sequence reads: CASSSRLAAFYEQYF. CDR3 bases: TGTGCCAGCAGCTCACGACTAGCGGCTTTCTACGAGCAGTACTTC.

V and J are TRBV5-6 and TRBJ2-1, with D hard to call. CDR3 length: 16 residues. The germline gives CDR1 SGHDT, CDR2 YYEEEE. Between the trimmed V and J ends, which lost 4 bases and 0 bases, there was a span of 14 bases. The CDR3, as DNA: TGTGCCAGCAGCCCGATTGCGGTACCCTCCTACAATGAGCAGTTCTTC. This sequence encodes CASSPIAVPSYNEQFF.

The V and J genes are TRBV7-9 and TRBJ2-7, with D perhaps TRBD2 (6 bases). V gave up 2 bases and J gave up 0 bases, with 14 bases separating them. CDR1 and CDR2 from the germline V gene are SEHNR and FQNEAQ (reference sequence). CDR3 size: 16 residues. CDR3 amino acids: CASSLLRPGDSYEQYF. The CDR3 bases are TGTGCCAGCAGCTTACTACGTCCGGGGGACTCCTACGAGCAGTACTTC.

This rearrangement joins TRBV11-3 to TRBJ2-7; TRBD1 aligns across 10 bases. CDR3 length: 16 amino acids. Trimming took 5 bases from V and 2 from J; bases not matched to a gene: 9. Germline CDR1 and CDR2: SGHNT and YENEEA. The CDR3 region has the DNA TGTGCCAGCAGCCAAGGGACAGGGGACACCACCTACGAGCAGTACTTC. This encodes CASSQGTGDTTYEQYF. Full variable domain (missing parts from reference TRBV11-3 and TRBJ2-7): EAGVVQSPRYKIIEKKQPVAFWCNPISGHNTLYWYLQNLGQGPELLIRYENEEAVDDSQLPKDRFSAERLKGVDSTLKIQPAELGDSAVYLCASSQGTGDTTYEQYFGPGTRLTVT.